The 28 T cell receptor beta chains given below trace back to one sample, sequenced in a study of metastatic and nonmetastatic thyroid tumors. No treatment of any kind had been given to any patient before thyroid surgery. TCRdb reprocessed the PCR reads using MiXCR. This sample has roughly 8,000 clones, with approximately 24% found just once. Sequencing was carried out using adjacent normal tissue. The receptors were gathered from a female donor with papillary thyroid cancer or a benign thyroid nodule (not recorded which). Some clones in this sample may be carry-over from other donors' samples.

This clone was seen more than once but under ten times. The CDR3 DNA reads TGTGCCAGCAGTGAAAGGTGGGCAGGGTTAGGGACAGATACGCAGTATTTT. The encoded protein is CASSERWAGLGTDTQYF. This rearrangement joins TRBV6-1 to TRBJ2-3, with D possibly TRBD1 on 5 matching bases. CDR1 is MNHNS, CDR2 SASEGT, per germline. CDR3 length: 17 residues. V shed 2 bases and J shed 3 bases, with 18 bases lying between them.

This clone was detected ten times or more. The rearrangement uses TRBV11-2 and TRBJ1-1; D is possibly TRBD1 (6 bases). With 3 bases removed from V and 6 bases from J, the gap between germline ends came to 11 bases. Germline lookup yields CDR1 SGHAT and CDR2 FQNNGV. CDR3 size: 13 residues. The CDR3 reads CASSLLQGSEAFF. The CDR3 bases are TGTGCCAGCAGCTTGCTACAGGGTTCTGAAGCTTTCTTT.

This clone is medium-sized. The CDR3: CASSQRTGGETGANVLTF. CDR3 in DNA: TGTGCCAGCAGCCAACGGACAGGGGGCGAAACTGGGGCCAACGTCCTGACTTTC. The chain employs TRBV6-6 and TRBJ2-6; 11 nucleotides line up with TRBD1. J was trimmed by 2 bases and V by 6 bases; bases with no gene match: 9. CDR1 and CDR2 (germline): MNHNY, SVGAGI (reference sequence). This CDR3 is built from 18 residues.

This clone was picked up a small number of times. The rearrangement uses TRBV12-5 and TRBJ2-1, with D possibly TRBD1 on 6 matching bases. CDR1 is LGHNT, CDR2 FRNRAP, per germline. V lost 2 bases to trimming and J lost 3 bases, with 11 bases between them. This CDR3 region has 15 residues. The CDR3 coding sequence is TGTGCTAGTGGTTTGTGGGACAACCGCTACAATGAGCAGTTCTTC. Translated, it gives CASGLWDNRYNEQFF. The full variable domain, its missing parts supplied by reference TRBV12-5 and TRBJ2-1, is DARVTQTPRHKVTEMGQEVTMRCQPILGHNTVFWYRQTMMQGLELLAYFRNRAPLDDSGMPKDRFSAEMPDATLATLKIQPSEPRDSAVYFCASGLWDNRYNEQFFGPGTRLTVL.

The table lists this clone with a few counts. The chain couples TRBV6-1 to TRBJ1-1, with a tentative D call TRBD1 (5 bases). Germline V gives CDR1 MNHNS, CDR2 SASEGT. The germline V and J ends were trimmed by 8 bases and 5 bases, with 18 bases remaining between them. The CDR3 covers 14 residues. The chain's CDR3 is CASFGGGERTEAFF. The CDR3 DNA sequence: TGTGCCAGCTTCGGTGGGGGAGAGAGGACTGAAGCTTTCTTT.

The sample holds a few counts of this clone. The chain's CDR3 is CASSQTTTYTGELFF. The CDR3 DNA is TGCGCCAGCAGCCAAACGACTACCTACACCGGGGAGCTGTTTTTT. This sequence joins TRBV4-1 and TRBJ2-2, with D maybe TRBD2 (5 bases). The germline V and J ends were trimmed by 2 bases and 3 bases, with 10 bases remaining between them. Germline V gives CDR1 MGHRA, CDR2 YSYEKL. CDR3 length: 15 residues.

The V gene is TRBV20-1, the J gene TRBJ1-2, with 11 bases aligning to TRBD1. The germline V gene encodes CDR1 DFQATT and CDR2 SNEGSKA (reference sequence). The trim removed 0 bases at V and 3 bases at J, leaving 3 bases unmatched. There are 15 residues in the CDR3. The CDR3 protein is CSARELGQGDYGYTF. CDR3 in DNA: TGCAGTGCTAGAGAGTTGGGACAGGGGGACTATGGCTACACCTTC.

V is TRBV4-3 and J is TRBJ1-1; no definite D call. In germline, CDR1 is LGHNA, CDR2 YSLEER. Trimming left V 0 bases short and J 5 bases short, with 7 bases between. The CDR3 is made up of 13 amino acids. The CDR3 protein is CASSQDLVTEAFF. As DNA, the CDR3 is TGCGCCAGCAGCCAAGATTTGGTAACTGAAGCTTTCTTT.

CDR3 in DNA: TGTGCCAGCAGTACGGGGGTGCCCTCTGGAAACACCATATATTTT. Encoded protein: CASSTGVPSGNTIYF. The chain carries TRBV28 and TRBJ1-3, with D possibly matching TRBD1 (5 bases). V was cut by 5 bases and J by 0 bases, with 11 bases left in between. The CDR3 is made up of 15 amino acids. Germline V gene sequence: CDR1 MDHEN, CDR2 SYDVKM.

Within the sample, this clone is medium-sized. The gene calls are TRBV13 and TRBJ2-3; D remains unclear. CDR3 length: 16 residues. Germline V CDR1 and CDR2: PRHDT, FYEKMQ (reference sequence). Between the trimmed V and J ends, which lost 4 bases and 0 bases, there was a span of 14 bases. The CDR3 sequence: CASSSYSSTSTDTQYF. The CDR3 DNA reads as TGTGCCAGCAGCTCATACTCAAGTACTAGCACAGATACGCAGTATTTT. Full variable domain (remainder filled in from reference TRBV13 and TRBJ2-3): AAGVIQSPRHLIKEKRETATLKCYPIPRHDTVYWYQQGPGQDPQFLISFYEKMQSDKGSIPDRFSAQQFSDYHSELNMSSLELGDSALYFCASSSYSSTSTDTQYFGPGTRLTVL.

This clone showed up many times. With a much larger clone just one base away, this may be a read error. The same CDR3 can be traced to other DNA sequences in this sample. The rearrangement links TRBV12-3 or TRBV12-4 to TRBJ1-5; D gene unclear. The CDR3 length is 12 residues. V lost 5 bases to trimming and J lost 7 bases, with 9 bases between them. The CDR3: CASSRPDQPQHF. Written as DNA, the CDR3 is TGTGCCAGCAGTCGACCGGACCAGCCCCAGCATTTT.

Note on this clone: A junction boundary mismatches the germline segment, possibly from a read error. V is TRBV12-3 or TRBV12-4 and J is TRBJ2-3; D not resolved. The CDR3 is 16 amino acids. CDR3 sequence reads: CASSFVGGLVTDTQYF. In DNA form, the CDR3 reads TGTGCAAGCAGTTTTGTGGGTGGCTTGGTCACAGATACGCAGTATTTT.

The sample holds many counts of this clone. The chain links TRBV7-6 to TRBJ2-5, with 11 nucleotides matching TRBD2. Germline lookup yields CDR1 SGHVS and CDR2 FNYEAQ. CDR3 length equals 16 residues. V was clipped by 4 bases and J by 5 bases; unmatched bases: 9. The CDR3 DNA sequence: TGTGCCAGCAGCTCCTTAGCGGGGGGGGCATGGGAGACCCAGTACTTC. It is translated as CASSSLAGGAWETQYF. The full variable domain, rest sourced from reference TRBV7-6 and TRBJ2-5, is GAGVSQSPRYKVTKRGQDVALRCDPISGHVSLYWYRQALGQGPEFLTYFNYEAQQDKSGLPNDRFSAERPEGSISTLTIQRTEQRDSAMYRCASSSLAGGAWETQYFGPGTRLLVL.

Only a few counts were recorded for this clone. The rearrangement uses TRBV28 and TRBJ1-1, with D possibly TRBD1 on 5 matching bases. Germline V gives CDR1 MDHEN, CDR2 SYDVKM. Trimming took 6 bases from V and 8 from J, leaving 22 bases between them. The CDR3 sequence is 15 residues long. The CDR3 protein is CASRAPLFRWGEAFF. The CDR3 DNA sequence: TGTGCCAGCAGAGCCCCTCTATTTCGATGGGGGGAAGCTTTCTTT.

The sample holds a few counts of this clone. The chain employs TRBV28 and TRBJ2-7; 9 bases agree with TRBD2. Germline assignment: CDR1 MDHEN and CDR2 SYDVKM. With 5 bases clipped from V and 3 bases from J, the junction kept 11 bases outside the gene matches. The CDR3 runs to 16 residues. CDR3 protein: CASSLTSGRLLYEQYF. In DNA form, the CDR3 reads TGTGCCAGCAGTCTAACGAGCGGGAGGCTTCTCTACGAGCAGTACTTC. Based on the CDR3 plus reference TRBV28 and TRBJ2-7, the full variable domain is DVKVTQSSRYLVKRTGEKVFLECVQDMDHENMFWYRQDPGLGLRLIYFSYDVKMKEKGDIPEGYSVSREKKERFSLILESASTNQTSMYLCASSLTSGRLLYEQYFGPGTRLTVT.

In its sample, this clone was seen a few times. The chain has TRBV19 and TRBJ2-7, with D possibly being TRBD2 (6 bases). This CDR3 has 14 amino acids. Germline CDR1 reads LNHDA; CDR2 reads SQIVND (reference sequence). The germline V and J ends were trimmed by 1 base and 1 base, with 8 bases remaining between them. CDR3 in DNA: TGTGCCAGTAGTATAGGGAGGGCTTCCTACGAGCAGTACTTC. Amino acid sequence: CASSIGRASYEQYF.

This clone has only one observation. The CDR3 is CSAAEVATNEKLFF. DNA of the CDR3: TGCAGTGCGGCCGAAGTTGCAACTAATGAAAAACTGTTTTTT. The chain has TRBV20-1 and TRBJ1-4, with unresolved D. CDR1 and CDR2 from the germline V gene are DFQATT and SNEGSKA (reference sequence). Trimming left V 6 bases short and J 0 bases short, with 11 bases between. The CDR3 sequence is 14 residues long.

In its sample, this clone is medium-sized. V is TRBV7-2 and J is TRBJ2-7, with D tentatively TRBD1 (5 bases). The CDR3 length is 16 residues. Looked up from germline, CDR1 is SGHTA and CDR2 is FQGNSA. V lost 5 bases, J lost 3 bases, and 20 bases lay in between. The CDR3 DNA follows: TGTGCCAGCAGCGCCATCGGTAGGGGCGGCAGCTACGAGCAGTACTTC. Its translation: CASSAIGRGGSYEQYF.

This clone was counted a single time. This chain's CDR3 is CSARNTGELFF. The DNA of the CDR3 is TGCAGTGCACGTAACACCGGGGAGCTGTTTTTT. The chain recombines TRBV20-1 with TRBJ2-2, with D unclear. The CDR3 is 11 residues long. Germline V CDR1 and CDR2: DFQATT, SNEGSKA (reference sequence). Trimming took off 6 bases at V and 2 bases at J, with 4 bases between the two ends.

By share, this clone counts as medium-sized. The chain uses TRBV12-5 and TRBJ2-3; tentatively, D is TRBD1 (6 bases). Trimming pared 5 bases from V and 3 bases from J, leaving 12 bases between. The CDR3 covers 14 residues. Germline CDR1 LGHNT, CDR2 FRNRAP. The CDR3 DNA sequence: TGTGCTAGTGGTCCCCCCACAGGGACAGATACGCAGTATTTT. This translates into CASGPPTGTDTQYF.

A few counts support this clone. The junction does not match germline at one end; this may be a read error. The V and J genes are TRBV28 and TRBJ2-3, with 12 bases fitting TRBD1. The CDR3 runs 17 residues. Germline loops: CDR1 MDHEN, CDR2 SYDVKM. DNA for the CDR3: TGTGCCAGCAGTTCCTCGGGACAGGGGGCGTTGATGGATATGCAGTATTTT. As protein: CASSSSGQGALMDMQYF.

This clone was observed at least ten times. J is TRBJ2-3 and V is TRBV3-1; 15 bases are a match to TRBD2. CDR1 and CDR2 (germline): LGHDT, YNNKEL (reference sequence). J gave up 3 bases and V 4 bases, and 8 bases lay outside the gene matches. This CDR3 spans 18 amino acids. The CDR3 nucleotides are TGTGCCAGCAGCCCGGGACTAGCGGGGGGCTGGGTAACAGATACGCAGTATTTT. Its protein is CASSPGLAGGWVTDTQYF.

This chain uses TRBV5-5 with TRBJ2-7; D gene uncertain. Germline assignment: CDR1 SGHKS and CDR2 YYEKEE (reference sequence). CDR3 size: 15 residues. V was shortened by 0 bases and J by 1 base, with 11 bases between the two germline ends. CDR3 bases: TGTGCCAGCAGCTTGGCGGCTGTGGGATCCTACGAGCAGTACTTC. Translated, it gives CASSLAAVGSYEQYF.

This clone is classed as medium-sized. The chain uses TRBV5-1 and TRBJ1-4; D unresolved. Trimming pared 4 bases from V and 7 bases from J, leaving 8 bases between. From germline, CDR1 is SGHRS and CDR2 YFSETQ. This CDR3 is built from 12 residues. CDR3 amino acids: CASSPGREKLFF. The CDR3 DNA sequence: TGCGCCAGCAGCCCCGGCCGTGAAAAACTGTTTTTT.

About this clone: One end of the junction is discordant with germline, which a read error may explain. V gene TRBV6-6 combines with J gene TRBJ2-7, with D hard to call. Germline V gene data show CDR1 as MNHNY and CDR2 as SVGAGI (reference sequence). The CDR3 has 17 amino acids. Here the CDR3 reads CASCYSNAVSRDYEQYF. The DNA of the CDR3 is TGTGCCAGCTGTTACTCGAATGCTGTCAGCAGAGATTACGAGCAGTACTTC.

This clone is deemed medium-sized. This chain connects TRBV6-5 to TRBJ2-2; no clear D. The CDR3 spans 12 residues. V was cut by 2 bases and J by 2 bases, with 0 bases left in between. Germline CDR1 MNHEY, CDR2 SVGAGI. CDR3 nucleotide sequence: TGTGCCAGCAGTTACAACACCGGGGAGCTGTTTTTT. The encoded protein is CASSYNTGELFF.

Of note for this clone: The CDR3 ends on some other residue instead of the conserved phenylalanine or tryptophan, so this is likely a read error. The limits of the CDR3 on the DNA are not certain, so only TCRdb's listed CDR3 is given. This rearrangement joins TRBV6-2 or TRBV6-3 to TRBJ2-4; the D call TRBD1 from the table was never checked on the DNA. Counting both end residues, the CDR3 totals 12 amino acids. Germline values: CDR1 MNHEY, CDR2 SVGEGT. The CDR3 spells CASTPSGDIQNC.

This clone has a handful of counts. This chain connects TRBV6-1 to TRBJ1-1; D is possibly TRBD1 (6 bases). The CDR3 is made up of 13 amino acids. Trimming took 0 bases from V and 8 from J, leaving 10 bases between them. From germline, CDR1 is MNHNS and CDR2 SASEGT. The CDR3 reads CASSEAGGLEAFF. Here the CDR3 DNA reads TGTGCCAGCAGTGAAGCGGGGGGCCTGGAAGCTTTCTTT.